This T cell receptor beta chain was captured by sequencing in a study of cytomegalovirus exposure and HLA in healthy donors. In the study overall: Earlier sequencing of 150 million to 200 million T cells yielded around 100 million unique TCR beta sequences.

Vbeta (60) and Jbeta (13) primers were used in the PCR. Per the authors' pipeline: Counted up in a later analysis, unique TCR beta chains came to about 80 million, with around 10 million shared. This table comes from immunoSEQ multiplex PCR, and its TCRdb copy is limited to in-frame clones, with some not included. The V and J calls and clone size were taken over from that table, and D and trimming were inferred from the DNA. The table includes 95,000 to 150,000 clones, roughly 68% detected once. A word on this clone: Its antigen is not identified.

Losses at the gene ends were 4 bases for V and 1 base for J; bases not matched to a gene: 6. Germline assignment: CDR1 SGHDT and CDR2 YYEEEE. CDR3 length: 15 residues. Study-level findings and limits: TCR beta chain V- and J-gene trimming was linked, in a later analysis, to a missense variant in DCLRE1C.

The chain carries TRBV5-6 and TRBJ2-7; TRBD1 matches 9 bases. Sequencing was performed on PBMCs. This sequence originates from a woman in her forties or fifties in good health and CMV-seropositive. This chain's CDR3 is CASSAGTGISYEQYF. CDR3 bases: TGTGCCAGCAGCGCCGGGACAGGGATATCCTACGAGCAGTACTTC.